Listed here are 30 T cell receptor beta chains from one sample, sequenced in a study of graft-versus-host responses after intestinal transplantation. Some clones are missing from TCRdb's copy, which holds only in-frame ones; the method was immunoSEQ multiplex PCR. The table shows approximately 15,000 clones, with around a third occurring only once. Sequenced here: alloreactive CD4+ T cells from a mixed lymphocyte reaction culture, sampled before intestinal transplant. Noted subset: CFSE-low proliferating T cells sorted from approximately 6-day pre-transplant mixed lymphocyte reaction (GvH or HvG direction). The receptors shown here come from a human patient who received an intestinal transplant.

This chain uses TRBV11-3 with TRBJ2-5, with D hard to call. The length of the CDR3 is 12 residues. Germline V lookup: CDR1 SGHNT, CDR2 YENEEA. V lost 2 bases and J 4 bases, leaving 5 bases between the germline ends. Here the CDR3 DNA reads TGTGCCAGCAGCTTACACGGAGAGACCCAGTACTTC. Its translation is CASSLHGETQYF.

The chain is built from TRBV6-1 and TRBJ1-2, with 7 bases fitting TRBD1. CDR1 and CDR2 (germline): MNHNS, SASEGT. This CDR3 is built from 14 residues. Unmatched junction bases numbered 3, after V lost 1 base and J lost 4 bases. The CDR3 loop reads CASSEDPGGYGYTF. DNA of the CDR3: TGTGCCAGCAGTGAAGATCCAGGGGGCTATGGCTACACCTTC.

This chain links TRBV4-2 with TRBJ2-2; D is undetermined. The CDR3 totals 15 residues. The V and J ends lost 3 bases and 5 bases respectively, with 13 bases between them. Germline assignment: CDR1 LGHNA and CDR2 YNFKEQ. CDR3 DNA: TGTGCCAGCAGCCATAACCCCGACTCGACCGGGGAGCTGTTTTTT. Translated: CASSHNPDSTGELFF.

This clone turned up a few times. The chain combines TRBV13 with TRBJ2-1, with a possible D match to TRBD2 (6 bases). Germline V CDR1 and CDR2: PRHDT, FYEKMQ (reference sequence). The CDR3 is 15 amino acids. Trimming took off 3 bases at V and 0 bases at J, with 9 bases between the two ends. CDR3: CASSLEGASYNEQFF. DNA for the CDR3: TGTGCCAGCAGCTTGGAGGGAGCCTCCTACAATGAGCAGTTCTTC.

This clone was found a few times. The J gene is TRBJ2-5, the V gene TRBV20-1; 8 nucleotides agree with TRBD2. J gave up 5 bases and V 5 bases, and 1 base lay outside the gene matches. This CDR3 contains 11 residues. CDR1 and CDR2 from the germline V gene are DFQATT and SNEGSKA (reference sequence). CDR3 nucleotide sequence: TGCAGTGCTGAGCGGGGGGAGACCCAGTACTTC. This sequence encodes CSAERGETQYF.

This clone occurred a few times. This rearrangement joins TRBV6-6 to TRBJ2-6; D is unclear. The CDR3 has 14 residues. Trimming left V 6 bases short and J 4 bases short, with 10 bases between. Per the germline V gene, CDR1 is MNHNY and CDR2 is SVGAGI (reference sequence). The CDR3 loop reads CASRSQRGANVLTF. The CDR3 region has the DNA TGTGCCAGCAGATCCCAACGGGGGGCCAACGTCCTGACTTTC.

In this sample, this clone turned up a few times. The chain is built from TRBV5-1 and TRBJ1-1; tentatively, D is TRBD1 (5 bases). The CDR3 covers 12 residues. Looked up from germline, CDR1 is SGHRS and CDR2 is YFSETQ. The V and J ends lost 2 bases and 11 bases respectively, with 13 bases between them. The CDR3 region is CASSFEGMGAFF. The CDR3 region has the DNA TGCGCCAGCAGCTTTGAGGGGATGGGTGCTTTCTTT.

The rearrangement links TRBV5-1 to TRBJ2-5, with D uncertain. V was clipped by 5 bases and J by 2 bases, with 7 bases between them. This CDR3 contains 12 residues. CDR1 and CDR2 (germline): SGHRS, YFSETQ. CDR3 loop: CASSVQQETQYF. The CDR3 DNA sequence: TGCGCCAGCAGTGTCCAACAAGAGACCCAGTACTTC. Full variable domain (outside the CDR3, taken from reference TRBV5-1 and TRBJ2-5): KAGVTQTPRYLIKTRGQQVTLSCSPISGHRSVSWYQQTPGQGLQFLFEYFSETQRNKGNFPGRFSGRQFSNSRSEMNVSTLELGDSALYLCASSVQQETQYFGPGTRLLVL.

The chain joins TRBV6-5 to TRBJ2-5, with TRBD2 identical over 8 bases. The V segment lost 6 bases and the J segment 4 bases; nucleotides outside the gene matches: 10. The CDR3 runs 15 residues. Germline V gene lookup returns CDR1 MNHEY and CDR2 SVGAGI. CDR3 sequence reads: CASRKAGALSETQYF. DNA of the CDR3: TGTGCCAGCAGAAAAGCGGGAGCCCTCTCAGAGACCCAGTACTTC.

V is TRBV2 and J is TRBJ2-7; unclear D gene. Deletions cut 2 bases from V and 11 bases from J, with 19 bases between. CDR3 size: 14 residues. Looked up from germline, CDR1 is SNHLY and CDR2 is FYNNEI. The CDR3 reads CASSEWLMADLKYF. The DNA of the CDR3 is TGTGCCAGCAGTGAATGGTTAATGGCCGACCTAAAGTACTTC.

This clone was counted only a few times. CDR3 nucleotides: TGTGCCAGCAGCTCGACCGCTAGCACAGATACGCAGTATTTT. Translation: CASSSTASTDTQYF. The chain uses TRBV7-9 and TRBJ2-3; D call uncertain. Deletions cut 4 bases from V and 0 bases from J, with 8 bases between. The germline gives CDR1 SEHNR, CDR2 FQNEAQ (reference sequence). This CDR3 comprises 14 residues. The full variable domain, rest sourced from reference TRBV7-9 and TRBJ2-3, is DTGVSQNPRHKITKRGQNVTFRCDPISEHNRLYWYRQTLGQGPEFLTYFQNEAQLEKSRLLSDRFSAERPKGSFSTLEIQRTEQGDSAMYLCASSSTASTDTQYFGPGTRLTVL.

V and J are TRBV7-9 and TRBJ2-2, with 7 bases lining up with TRBD1. In germline, CDR1 is SEHNR, CDR2 FQNEAQ (reference sequence). The CDR3 is 15 residues long. V trimming: 0 bases; J trimming: 6 bases; junction bases outside the gene matches: 4. The CDR3 protein is CASSLAGGLAGELFF. CDR3 coding DNA: TGTGCCAGCAGCTTAGCAGGGGGCTTGGCCGGGGAGCTGTTTTTT.

The J gene is TRBJ1-1, the V gene TRBV27, with D hard to call. The CDR3 runs to 13 residues. Germline CDR1 reads MNHEY; CDR2 reads SMNVEV (reference sequence). Trimming removed 10 bases from V and 5 bases from J, with 17 bases in between. This CDR3 reads CAIRKTGNTEAFF. CDR3 sequence (DNA): TGTGCCATCAGAAAAACCGGTAATACTGAAGCTTTCTTT.

This clone counts as medium-sized. The V gene is TRBV10-3, the J gene TRBJ1-3; D is uncertain. Germline values: CDR1 ENHRY, CDR2 SYGVKD. The CDR3 runs to 16 residues. V dropped 2 bases and J dropped 0 bases, with 11 bases sitting between them. CDR3 sequence: CAISERRGSSGNTIYF. CDR3 DNA sequence: TGTGCCATCAGTGAGCGGCGGGGTTCCTCTGGAAACACCATATATTTT.

A few counts support this clone. No conserved phenylalanine or tryptophan is present at the end of the CDR3, so a read error is the likely explanation. The limits of the CDR3 on the DNA are not certain, so only TCRdb's listed CDR3 is given. This rearrangement joins TRBV10-1 to TRBJ1-4. Per germline, CDR1 WNHNN and CDR2 SYGVQD (reference sequence). The CDR3 totals 14 residues, both ends included. The CDR3 protein is CASIVRSAMKNCTL.

The chain recombines TRBV19 with TRBJ1-1; D gene unclear. Between the trimmed V and J ends, which lost 6 bases and 2 bases, there was a span of 4 bases. The CDR3 totals 11 residues. Germline CDR1 and CDR2: LNHDA and SQIVND (reference sequence). The CDR3 coding sequence is TGTGCCAGTAGGTTCAACACTGAAGCTTTCTTT. This sequence encodes CASRFNTEAFF.

This clone was detected a few times. The V gene is TRBV7-9, the J gene TRBJ1-3; TRBD1 might be the D (6 bases). In germline, CDR1 is SEHNR, CDR2 FQNEAQ (reference sequence). This CDR3 is 16 amino acids long. Between the trimmed V and J ends, which lost 1 base and 2 bases, there was a span of 12 bases. The CDR3 loop reads CASSLGSGGPGNTIYF. CDR3 sequence (DNA): TGTGCCAGCAGCTTAGGTTCTGGGGGGCCTGGAAACACCATATATTTT.

The chain carries TRBV7-6 and TRBJ2-7; 8 bases line up with TRBD1. The CDR3 contains 15 residues. J lost 2 bases, V lost 6 bases, and 9 bases had no gene match. Germline values: CDR1 SGHVS, CDR2 FNYEAQ. CDR3 sequence reads: CASSSSGQGTYEQYF. In DNA form, the CDR3 reads TGTGCCAGCAGTTCAAGCGGACAGGGAACCTACGAGCAGTACTTC.

This clone counts as medium-sized. The J gene is TRBJ2-7, the V gene TRBV9, with D uncertain. V gave up 4 bases and J gave up 4 bases, with 18 bases separating them. From germline, CDR1 is SGDLS and CDR2 YYNGEE. This CDR3 is 15 amino acids long. In nucleotides, the CDR3 is TGTGCCAGCAGCCCCAATCCAACCAACCAATACGAGCAGTACTTC. It yields the protein CASSPNPTNQYEQYF.

This sequence joins TRBV7-2 and TRBJ2-7; 9 bases fit TRBD2. This CDR3 has 14 amino acids. V lost 1 base, J lost 9 bases, and 7 bases stayed unmatched. Germline-derived CDR1 and CDR2 are SGHTA and FQGNSA. The CDR3 sequence is CASSLERLGLAQYF. CDR3 DNA: TGTGCCAGCAGCTTAGAGAGGCTGGGACTAGCGCAGTACTTC.

This clone has only a few counts. The V gene is TRBV7-9, the J gene TRBJ1-2, with D unresolved. This CDR3 comprises 15 residues. V was pared by 2 bases and J by 0 bases, with 10 bases between. Germline V CDR1 and CDR2: SEHNR, FQNEAQ (reference sequence). The CDR3 nucleotides are TGTGCCAGCAGCTTACGCGCTTCTACTAACTATGGCTACACCTTC. Amino acid sequence: CASSLRASTNYGYTF.

Concerning this clone: The junction departs from the called germline gene at one end, perhaps through a read error. This chain links TRBV7-6 with TRBJ2-5; D may be TRBD2 (6 bases). The germline CDR1 and CDR2 sequences are SGHVS and FNYEAQ. This CDR3 is 11 amino acids long. The CDR3 bases are TGTGCCAGCAGCCCCCGGGAGATCCAGTACTTC. Translating gives CASSPREIQYF.

This clone was observed a few times. The rearrangement uses TRBV6-6 and TRBJ1-2; D is unresolved. Between the trimmed V and J ends, which lost 0 bases and 4 bases, there was a span of 9 bases. From germline, CDR1 is MNHNY and CDR2 SVGAGI (reference sequence). The CDR3 totals 14 residues. The CDR3 bases are TGTGCCAGCAGTTACTCGAGCAGGCCCTATGGCTACACCTTC. As protein: CASSYSSRPYGYTF.

This clone came up a few times. V gene TRBV27 combines with J gene TRBJ2-2, with D possibly TRBD2 on 6 matching bases. Per the germline V gene, CDR1 is MNHEY and CDR2 is SMNVEV (reference sequence). This CDR3 spans 16 amino acids. V was trimmed by 4 bases and J by 3 bases, leaving 15 bases between them. The DNA of the CDR3 is TGTGCCAGCAGTTGGGGTCCGGGACTTGACACCGGGGAGCTGTTTTTT. This sequence encodes CASSWGPGLDTGELFF.

The chain carries TRBV18 and TRBJ2-5, with D hard to call. Germline V gene data show CDR1 as KGHSH and CDR2 as LQKENI. Trimming took off 0 bases at V and 5 bases at J, with 10 bases between the two ends. This CDR3 comprises 14 residues. CDR3 in DNA: TGTGCCAGCTCACCACCGTCTAGTCGGGAGACCCAGTACTTC. Translated, it gives CASSPPSSRETQYF.

This rearrangement joins TRBV5-1 to TRBJ2-5, with no clear D. V lost 5 bases and J lost 1, with 3 bases in between. The germline V gene has CDR1 SGHRS and CDR2 YFSETQ. The CDR3 extends over 11 amino acids. The CDR3 coding sequence is TGCGCCAGCAGGGCCCAAGAGACCCAGTACTTC. Protein sequence: CASRAQETQYF.

The chain joins TRBV28 to TRBJ2-7, with a weak D call TRBD1 (5 bases). Trimming cost V 5 bases and J 2 bases, with 13 bases left between them. Germline CDR1 is MDHEN and CDR2 is SYDVKM. CDR3 length: 14 residues. The CDR3 here is CASSAQDRTYEQYF. DNA of the CDR3: TGTGCCAGCAGTGCTCAAGACAGAACCTACGAGCAGTACTTC.

The rearrangement links TRBV6-1 to TRBJ2-2; D not certain. V lost 8 bases and J lost 6, with 10 bases in between. From germline, CDR1 is MNHNS and CDR2 SASEGT. This CDR3 comprises 12 residues. In DNA, the CDR3 is TGTGCCAGCTGTGGGGTATCCGGGGAGCTGTTTTTT. Translating gives CASCGVSGELFF.

This clone turned up a few times. The chain links TRBV28 to TRBJ1-2; the match to TRBD1 covers 9 bases. The CDR3 sequence is 17 residues long. In germline, CDR1 is MDHEN, CDR2 SYDVKM. V dropped 6 bases and J dropped 4; count of bases not matched to a gene: 15. CDR3 sequence (DNA): TGTGCCAGCAGCCTGGGGGGAAACCGGGACAGGGCCTATGGCTACACCTTC. Translated, it gives CASSLGGNRDRAYGYTF.

This clone was detected a few times. This rearrangement joins TRBV2 to TRBJ1-2; D remains ambiguous. CDR1 is SNHLY and CDR2 is FYNNEI in the germline V gene. The CDR3 runs 12 residues. V was clipped by 10 bases and J by 8 bases, with 17 bases between them. Here the CDR3 reads CATNGGISGYTF. Written as DNA, the CDR3 is TGTGCCACCAACGGAGGTATCTCAGGCTACACCTTC.